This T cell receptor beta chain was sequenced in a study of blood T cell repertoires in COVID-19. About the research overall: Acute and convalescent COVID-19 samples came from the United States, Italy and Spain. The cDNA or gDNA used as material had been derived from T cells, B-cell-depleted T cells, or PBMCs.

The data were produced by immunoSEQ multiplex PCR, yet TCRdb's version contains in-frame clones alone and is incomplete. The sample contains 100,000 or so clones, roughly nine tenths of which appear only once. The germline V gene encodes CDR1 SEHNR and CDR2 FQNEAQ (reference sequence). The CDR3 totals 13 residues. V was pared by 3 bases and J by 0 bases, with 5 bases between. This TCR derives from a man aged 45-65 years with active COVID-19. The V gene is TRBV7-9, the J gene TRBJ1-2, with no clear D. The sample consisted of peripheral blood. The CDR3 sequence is CASSLAANYGYTF. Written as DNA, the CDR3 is TGTGCCAGCAGCTTGGCAGCTAACTATGGCTACACCTTC.